These T cell receptor beta chains were read from a single sample in a study of cytomegalovirus exposure and HLA in healthy donors. Using immunoSEQ multiplex PCR, the repertoire was profiled, and TCRdb retains in-frame clones only, with some absent. The sample consists of more than 95,000 clones, 15% to 20% of them appearing once. The sample consisted of PBMCs. Receptors were obtained from a female donor in good health and CMV-seropositive. Both conserved end residues are part of each CDR3. A D gene is named only where the DNA matches it firmly. Clone sizes are given selectively: once, few, many, or a class where the clone is expanded.

cdr3_nt: TGTGCCAGCAGCTTCCCCGGGGGCTATGGCTACACCTTC
cdr3_aa: CASSFPGGYGYTF
v_call: TRBV7-9
cdr3_length: 13
d_call: .
j_call: TRBJ1-2
clone_size: .

cdr3_nt: TGTGCCAGCTCAATATTAGAATCCTACGAGCAGTACTTC
cdr3_aa: CASSILESYEQYF
v_call: TRBV18
cdr3_length: 13
d_call: .
j_call: TRBJ2-7
clone_size: .

cdr3_nt: TGCGCCAGCAGCCAAGTTCTGAGTTTTGATCGGCCCCAGCATTTT
cdr3_aa: CASSQVLSFDRPQHF
v_call: TRBV4-3
cdr3_length: 15
d_call: .
j_call: TRBJ1-5
clone_size: few

cdr3_nt: TGTGCCAGCAGTTATCGGGGGGCTGAAGCTTTCTTT
cdr3_aa: CASSYRGAEAFF
v_call: TRBV6-5
cdr3_length: 12
d_call: .
j_call: TRBJ1-1
clone_size: few

cdr3_nt: TGCGCCAGCAGCCAGGTGAGCGAGCACCGATCAGCTTTCTTT
cdr3_aa: CASSQVSEHRSAFF
v_call: TRBV4-1
cdr3_length: 14
d_call: .
j_call: TRBJ1-1
clone_size: .

cdr3_nt: TGTGCCAGCAGTATAGACAGGGCTACCATTCAGTACTTC
cdr3_aa: CASSIDRATIQYF
v_call: TRBV6-6
cdr3_length: 13
d_call: TRBD1
j_call: TRBJ2-4
clone_size: .

cdr3_nt: TGTGCCAGCAGTGCCTTTGACAGGGGATGGGCCTACGAGCAGTACTTC
cdr3_aa: CASSAFDRGWAYEQYF
v_call: TRBV6-1
cdr3_length: 16
d_call: TRBD1
j_call: TRBJ2-7
clone_size: few

cdr3_nt: TGTGCCAGCACTGTTGGAACAGGGGACTATGGCTACACCTTC
cdr3_aa: CASTVGTGDYGYTF
v_call: TRBV28
cdr3_length: 14
d_call: TRBD1
j_call: TRBJ1-2
clone_size: .

cdr3_nt: TGTGCCAGCAGTTTCCGGGACAGTATGGATACGCAGTATTTT
cdr3_aa: CASSFRDSMDTQYF
v_call: TRBV28
cdr3_length: 14
d_call: TRBD1
j_call: TRBJ2-3
clone_size: .

cdr3_nt: TGTGCCAGCAGCCCAGACAGGGTATACGGCGAGCAGTACTTC
cdr3_aa: CASSPDRVYGEQYF
v_call: TRBV2
cdr3_length: 14
d_call: TRBD1
j_call: TRBJ2-7
clone_size: few

cdr3_nt: TGCGCCAGCAGCCAAGATACAGGCTGGCATAATTCACCCCTCCACTTT
cdr3_aa: CASSQDTGWHNSPLHF
v_call: TRBV4-3
cdr3_length: 16
d_call: .
j_call: TRBJ1-6
clone_size: .

cdr3_nt: TGCAGCGTTGGAGCAGGGATCACCGGGGAGCTGTTTTTT
cdr3_aa: CSVGAGITGELFF
v_call: TRBV29-1
cdr3_length: 13
d_call: .
j_call: TRBJ2-2
clone_size: few

cdr3_nt: TGTGCCTGGATAGATGGGGAGGTGAGAAACACCATATATTTT
cdr3_aa: CAWIDGEVRNTIYF
v_call: TRBV30
cdr3_length: 14
d_call: .
j_call: TRBJ1-3
clone_size: .

cdr3_nt: TGTGCCAGCAGTCCACAGGGAGCAACTTTCTACGAGCAGTACTTC
cdr3_aa: CASSPQGATFYEQYF
v_call: TRBV6-5
cdr3_length: 15
d_call: .
j_call: TRBJ2-7
clone_size: .

cdr3_nt: TGTGCCATCAGGGAGGGGGGGGTTAGCTTCACAGATACGCAGTATTTT
cdr3_aa: CAIREGGVSFTDTQYF
v_call: TRBV10-3
cdr3_length: 16
d_call: .
j_call: TRBJ2-3
clone_size: few

cdr3_nt: TGCGCCAGCAGCCAAGATGGGAGTACCCCTTACTATGGCTACACCTTC
cdr3_aa: CASSQDGSTPYYGYTF
v_call: TRBV4-1
cdr3_length: 16
d_call: .
j_call: TRBJ1-2
clone_size: few

cdr3_nt: TGCAGCGTTGAAGATACGAGTCGGGGAGATAGCCATAGGTTCTACGAGCAGTACTTC
cdr3_aa: CSVEDTSRGDSHRFYEQYF
v_call: TRBV29-1
cdr3_length: 19
d_call: .
j_call: TRBJ2-7
clone_size: .

cdr3_nt: TGTGCCAGCAGTTTGAGCACAGGGATCTATGAAAAACTGTTTTTT
cdr3_aa: CASSLSTGIYEKLFF
v_call: TRBV28
cdr3_length: 15
d_call: .
j_call: TRBJ1-4
clone_size: .

cdr3_nt: TGTGCCAGCAGCTCTACCCCTGGAGAGAGAGCTAACTATGGCTACACCTTC
cdr3_aa: CASSSTPGERANYGYTF
v_call: TRBV13
cdr3_length: 17
d_call: .
j_call: TRBJ1-2
clone_size: .

cdr3_nt: TGTGCCAGCAGCCCTGGTATACAGGGACGGGCACCCCAGCATTTT
cdr3_aa: CASSPGIQGRAPQHF
v_call: TRBV28
cdr3_length: 15
d_call: .
j_call: TRBJ1-5
clone_size: few

cdr3_nt: TGTGCCAGCAGCCTACGGGGTATAACTAATGAAAAACTGTTTTTT
cdr3_aa: CASSLRGITNEKLFF
v_call: TRBV7-9
cdr3_length: 15
d_call: .
j_call: TRBJ1-4
clone_size: few

cdr3_nt: TGCGCCAGCAGCTTGGGGACAGGGTTCGGTGAAGCTTTCTTT
cdr3_aa: CASSLGTGFGEAFF
v_call: TRBV5-1
cdr3_length: 14
d_call: TRBD1
j_call: TRBJ1-1
clone_size: few

cdr3_nt: TGCGCCAGCAGCTTCCTTACAGGGCTGAACACCGGGGAGCTGTTTTTT
cdr3_aa: CASSFLTGLNTGELFF
v_call: TRBV5-1
cdr3_length: 16
d_call: .
j_call: TRBJ2-2
clone_size: few

cdr3_nt: TGTGCCAGCAGCCAAGAACTGGTAACTAGCTCTGAGCAGTTCTTC
cdr3_aa: CASSQELVTSSEQFF
v_call: TRBV4-2
cdr3_length: 15
d_call: .
j_call: TRBJ2-1
clone_size: .

cdr3_nt: TGTGCCATCAGTGATCTATCGACAGGGTACGACTCCTACGAGCAGTACTTC
cdr3_aa: CAISDLSTGYDSYEQYF
v_call: TRBV10-3
cdr3_length: 17
d_call: TRBD1
j_call: TRBJ2-7
clone_size: few

cdr3_nt: TGTGCCAGCAGAGCAGAACAGGGGACAACTAATGAAAAACTGTTTTTT
cdr3_aa: CASRAEQGTTNEKLFF
v_call: TRBV4-2
cdr3_length: 16
d_call: TRBD1
j_call: TRBJ1-4
clone_size: .

cdr3_nt: TGTGCCAGCAGCTTTTCGGGGACAACCCTCTACAATGAGCAGTTCTTC
cdr3_aa: CASSFSGTTLYNEQFF
v_call: TRBV5-4
cdr3_length: 16
d_call: .
j_call: TRBJ2-1
clone_size: .

cdr3_nt: TGTGCCAGTAGTATAGACGGACTAGCGGGGGGGAAGAACACCGGGGAGCTGTTTTTT
cdr3_aa: CASSIDGLAGGKNTGELFF
v_call: TRBV19
cdr3_length: 19
d_call: TRBD2
j_call: TRBJ2-2
clone_size: few

cdr3_nt: TGTGCCACCAGCAGAGACAGATCCTACGAGCAGTACTTC
cdr3_aa: CATSRDRSYEQYF
v_call: TRBV15
cdr3_length: 13
d_call: .
j_call: TRBJ2-7
clone_size: .

cdr3_nt: TGTGCCAGCACGGCGCGCAGGTCAAATCAGCCCCAGCATTTT
cdr3_aa: CASTARRSNQPQHF
v_call: TRBV25-1
cdr3_length: 14
d_call: .
j_call: TRBJ1-5
clone_size: .

cdr3_nt: TGTGCCAGCAGCTCGGGGGACAGGGGGTACCATGGCTACACCTTC
cdr3_aa: CASSSGDRGYHGYTF
v_call: TRBV5-4
cdr3_length: 15
d_call: TRBD1
j_call: TRBJ1-2
clone_size: .

cdr3_nt: TGTGCCAGCAGGTTGAGGACAGGGCGAACTGAAGCTTTCTTT
cdr3_aa: CASRLRTGRTEAFF
v_call: TRBV5-6
cdr3_length: 14
d_call: TRBD1
j_call: TRBJ1-1
clone_size: .

cdr3_nt: TGTGCCAGCAGCGTTTATTCCCTCCACTTT
cdr3_aa: CASSVYSLHF
v_call: TRBV27
cdr3_length: 10
d_call: .
j_call: TRBJ1-6
clone_size: few

cdr3_nt: TGTGCCAGCAGCTTCATCAGGGTCAAGCAAGAGACCCAGTACTTC
cdr3_aa: CASSFIRVKQETQYF
v_call: TRBV11-1
cdr3_length: 15
d_call: .
j_call: TRBJ2-5
clone_size: once

cdr3_nt: TGTGCCAGCAGTTTACTAGCAGACACAGATACGCAGTATTTT
cdr3_aa: CASSLLADTDTQYF
v_call: TRBV6-5
cdr3_length: 14
d_call: .
j_call: TRBJ2-3
clone_size: few

cdr3_nt: TGTGCCAGCAGACCCAACTTTGCATCCCACAATGAGCAGTTCTTC
cdr3_aa: CASRPNFASHNEQFF
v_call: TRBV13
cdr3_length: 15
d_call: .
j_call: TRBJ2-1
clone_size: .

cdr3_nt: TGTGCCAGCAGACTGGACAGTTCAAATAATTCACCCCTCCACTTT
cdr3_aa: CASRLDSSNNSPLHF
v_call: TRBV6-6
cdr3_length: 15
d_call: .
j_call: TRBJ1-6
clone_size: .

cdr3_nt: TGCACCAGCAGCGAAGCGGGAGCCCCACCCCCCGGGGAGCTGTTTTTT
cdr3_aa: CTSSEAGAPPPGELFF
v_call: TRBV1
cdr3_length: 16
d_call: .
j_call: TRBJ2-2
clone_size: .

cdr3_nt: TGTGCCAGCAGCCGCGGACAGGGCTATGGCTACACCTTC
cdr3_aa: CASSRGQGYGYTF
v_call: TRBV4-2
cdr3_length: 13
d_call: TRBD1
j_call: TRBJ1-2
clone_size: .